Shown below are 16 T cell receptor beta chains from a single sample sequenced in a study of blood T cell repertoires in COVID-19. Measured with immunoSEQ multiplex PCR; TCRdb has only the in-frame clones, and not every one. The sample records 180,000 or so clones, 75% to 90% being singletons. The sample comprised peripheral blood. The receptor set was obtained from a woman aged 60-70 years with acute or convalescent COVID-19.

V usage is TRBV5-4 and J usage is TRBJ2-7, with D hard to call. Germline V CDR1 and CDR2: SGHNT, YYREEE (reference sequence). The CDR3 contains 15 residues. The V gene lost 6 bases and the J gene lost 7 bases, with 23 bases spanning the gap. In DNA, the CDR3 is TGTGCCAGCATTGTTCGGGTATGGGTTCGTAGTGAGCAGTACGTC. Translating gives CASIVRVWVRSEQYV.

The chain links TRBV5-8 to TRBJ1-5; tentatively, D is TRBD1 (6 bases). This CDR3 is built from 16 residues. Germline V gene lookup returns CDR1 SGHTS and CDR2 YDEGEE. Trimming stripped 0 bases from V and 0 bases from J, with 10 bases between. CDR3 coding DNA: TGTGCCAGCAGCTTGGCACAGGGCCCTAGCAATCAGCCCCAGCATTTT. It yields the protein CASSLAQGPSNQPQHF. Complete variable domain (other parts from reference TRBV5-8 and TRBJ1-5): EAGVTQSPTHLIKTRGQQATLRCSPISGHTSVYWYQQALGLGLQFLLWYDEGEERNRGNFPPRFSGRQFPNYSSELNVNALELEDSALYLCASSLAQGPSNQPQHFGDGTRLSIL.

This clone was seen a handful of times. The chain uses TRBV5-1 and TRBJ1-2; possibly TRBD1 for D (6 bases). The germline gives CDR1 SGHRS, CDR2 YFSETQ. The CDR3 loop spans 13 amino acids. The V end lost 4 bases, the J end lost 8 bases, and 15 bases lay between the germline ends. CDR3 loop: CASSRRSGDGYTF. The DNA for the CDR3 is TGCGCCAGCAGCCGCCGATCAGGGGACGGCTACACCTTC.

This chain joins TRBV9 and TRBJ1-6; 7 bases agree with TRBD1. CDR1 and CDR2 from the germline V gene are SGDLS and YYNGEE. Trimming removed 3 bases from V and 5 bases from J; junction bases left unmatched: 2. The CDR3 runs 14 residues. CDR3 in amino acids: CASSAGQHNSPLHF. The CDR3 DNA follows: TGTGCCAGCAGCGCGGGACAGCATAATTCACCCCTCCACTTT.

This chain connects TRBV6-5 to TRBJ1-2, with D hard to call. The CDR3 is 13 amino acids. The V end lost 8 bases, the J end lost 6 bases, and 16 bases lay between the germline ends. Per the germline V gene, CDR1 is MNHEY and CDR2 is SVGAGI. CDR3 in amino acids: CASCPGRWDGYTF. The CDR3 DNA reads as TGTGCCAGCTGTCCAGGCCGTTGGGATGGCTACACCTTC.

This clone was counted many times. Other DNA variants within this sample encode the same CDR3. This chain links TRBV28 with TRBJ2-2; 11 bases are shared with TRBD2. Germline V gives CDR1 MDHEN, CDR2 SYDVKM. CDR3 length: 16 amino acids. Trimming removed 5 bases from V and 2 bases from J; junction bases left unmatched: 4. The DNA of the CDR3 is TGTGCCAGCAGTGGGGGACTAGCGGTAAACACCGGGGAGCTGTTTTTT. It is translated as CASSGGLAVNTGELFF.

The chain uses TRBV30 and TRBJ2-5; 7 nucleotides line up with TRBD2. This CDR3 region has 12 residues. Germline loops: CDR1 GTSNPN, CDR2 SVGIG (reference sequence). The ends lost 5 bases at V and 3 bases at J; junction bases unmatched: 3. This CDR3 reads CAWDLAEETQYF. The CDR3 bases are TGTGCCTGGGACCTAGCGGAAGAGACCCAGTACTTC.

The CDR3 bases are TGTGCCAGCAGGTGGGAGGGAGAAGATACGCAGTATTTT. Translation: CASRWEGEDTQYF. The V and J genes are TRBV11-2 and TRBJ2-3; 7 nucleotides align to TRBD2. Germline assignment: CDR1 SGHAT and CDR2 FQNNGV. The V segment lost 6 bases and the J segment 5 bases; nucleotides outside the gene matches: 5. The CDR3 has 13 residues.

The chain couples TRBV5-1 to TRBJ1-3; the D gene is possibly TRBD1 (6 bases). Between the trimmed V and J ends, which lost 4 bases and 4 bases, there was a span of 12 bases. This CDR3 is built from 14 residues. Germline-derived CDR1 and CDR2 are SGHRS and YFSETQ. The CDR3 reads CASSLGQPGNTIYF. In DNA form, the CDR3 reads TGCGCCAGCAGCCTCGGACAGCCAGGAAACACCATATATTTT.

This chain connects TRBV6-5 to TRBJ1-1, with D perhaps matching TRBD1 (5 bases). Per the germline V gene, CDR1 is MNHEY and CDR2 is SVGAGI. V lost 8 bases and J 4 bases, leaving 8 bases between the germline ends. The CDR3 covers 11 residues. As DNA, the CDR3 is TGTGCCAGCCTGGGGCTCACTGAAGCTTTCTTT. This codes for CASLGLTEAFF.

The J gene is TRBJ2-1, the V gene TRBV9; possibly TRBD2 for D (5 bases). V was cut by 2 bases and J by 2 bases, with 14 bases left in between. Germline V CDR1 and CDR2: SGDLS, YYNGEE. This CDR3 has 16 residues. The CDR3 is CASSVDSSLPYNEQFF. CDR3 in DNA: TGTGCCAGCAGCGTCGACTCTAGCCTACCCTACAATGAGCAGTTCTTC.

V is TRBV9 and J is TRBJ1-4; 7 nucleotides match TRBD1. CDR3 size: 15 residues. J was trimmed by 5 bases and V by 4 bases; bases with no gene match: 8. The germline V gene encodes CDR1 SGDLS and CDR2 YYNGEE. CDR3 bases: TGTGCCAGCAGCCCCGGACAGGCGAACAATGAAAAACTGTTTTTT. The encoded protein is CASSPGQANNEKLFF.

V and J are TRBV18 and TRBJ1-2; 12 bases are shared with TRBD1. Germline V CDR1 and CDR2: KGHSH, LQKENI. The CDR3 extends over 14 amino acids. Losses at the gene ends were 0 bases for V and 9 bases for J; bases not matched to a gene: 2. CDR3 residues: CASSPPGQGASYTF. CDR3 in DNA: TGTGCCAGCTCACCACCGGGACAGGGGGCAAGCTACACCTTC.

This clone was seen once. CDR3 bases: TGTGCCAGCAGTTCACAGGGGTTCGGCTACACCTTC. Residues: CASSSQGFGYTF. The chain carries TRBV6-4 and TRBJ1-2; 7 nucleotides match TRBD1. The CDR3 contains 12 residues. Germline V gene lookup returns CDR1 MRHNA and CDR2 SNTAGT. V trimming: 5 bases; J trimming: 8 bases; junction bases outside the gene matches: 5.

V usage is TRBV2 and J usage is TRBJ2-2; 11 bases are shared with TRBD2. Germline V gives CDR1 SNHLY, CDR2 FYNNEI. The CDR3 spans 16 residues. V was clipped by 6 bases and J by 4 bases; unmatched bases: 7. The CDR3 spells CASSELAGVGTGELFF. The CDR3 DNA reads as TGTGCCAGCAGCGAACTAGCGGGAGTGGGCACCGGGGAGCTGTTTTTT.

CDR3 in DNA: TGTGCCAGCAGGGAGACTAGCGGGAGGCCCTCTACGCGGTTCTTC. It encodes CASRETSGRPSTRFF. The V call is TRBV2, the J call TRBJ2-1; 13 nucleotides agree with TRBD2. Germline V gene lookup returns CDR1 SNHLY and CDR2 FYNNEI. This CDR3 spans 15 amino acids. V was clipped by 6 bases and J by 15 bases; unmatched bases: 14. The full variable domain, in which reference TRBV2 and TRBJ2-1 provide the parts outside the CDR3, is EPEVTQTPSHQVTQMGQEVILRCVPISNHLYFYWYRQILGQKVEFLVSFYNNEISEKSEIFDDQFSVERPDGSNFTLKIRSTKLEDSAMYFCASRETSGRPSTRFFGPGTRLTVL.